This T cell receptor beta chain stems from a study of OX40 agonist ivuxolimab in advanced cancers. As for the study in general: Prior therapy, whether anti-PD-1, anti-PD-L1 or anti-CTLA-4, was allowed, and less than 45% had some. General study points: On average, CD8+ T cells had more expanded clones than CD4+.

Clones were read by immunoSEQ multiplex PCR, and TCRdb kept only the in-frame ones, dropping some. The top ten hold 0.3% to 0.4% of the sample, which has about 92,000 clones, roughly 93% seen once. As for this clone: Its antigen is still unknown.

The sequence derives from an adult with an advanced solid tumor such as melanoma, head and neck, liver or kidney cancer. The sample here was CD4+ or CD8+ T cells sorted from blood, taken in a trial of the OX40 agonist ivuxolimab.

The CDR3 region is CASSPQKGRDGKLFF. The CDR3 DNA sequence: TGTGCCAGCTCACCCCAAAAAGGCAGGGACGGAAAACTGTTTTTT. This chain joins TRBV18 and TRBJ1-4; possibly TRBD1 for D (5 bases). V lost 3 bases and J lost 10, with 18 bases in between. CDR1 is KGHSH and CDR2 is LQKENI in the germline V gene. There are 15 residues in the CDR3.